The 32 T cell receptor beta chains below come from one sample, sequenced in a study of Ad26.COV2.S vaccination and SARS-CoV-2 variants. The sample's treatment: around 19 received Ad26.COV2.S at low or high dose, single or two shots; 5 received placebo; per-sample allocation not given. All samples were drawn on day 63, counting from the first vaccine or placebo injection. Using immunoSEQ multiplex PCR, the repertoire was profiled, and TCRdb retains in-frame clones only, with some absent. Of a few hundred thousand clones in the sample, around nine tenths were seen once. Sequenced material: peripheral blood, taken in a trial of Ad26.COV2.S vaccine versus placebo. All receptors come from a person aged 18-65 years who received the Ad26.COV2.S COVID-19 vaccine or a placebo.

The chain is built from TRBV11-3 and TRBJ2-2; 9 bases map to TRBD1. Germline assignment: CDR1 SGHNT and CDR2 YENEEA. The CDR3 runs to 15 residues. V was clipped by 5 bases and J by 3 bases; unmatched bases: 4. CDR3 amino acids: CASSPRTGDTGELFF. CDR3 coding DNA: TGTGCCAGCAGCCCAAGGACAGGGGACACCGGGGAGCTGTTTTTT.

V and J are TRBV7-9 and TRBJ1-1; D is perhaps TRBD1 (6 bases). This CDR3 region has 16 residues. Trimming shortened V by 1 base and J by 0 bases, and 12 bases separated the two germline ends. In germline, CDR1 is SEHNR, CDR2 FQNEAQ (reference sequence). CDR3 loop: CASSLGSGALNTEAFF. DNA for the CDR3: TGTGCCAGCAGCTTAGGATCGGGGGCCTTGAACACTGAAGCTTTCTTT. The variable domain in full, with the rest retrieved from reference TRBV7-9 and TRBJ1-1, is DTGVSQNPRHKITKRGQNVTFRCDPISEHNRLYWYRQTLGQGPEFLTYFQNEAQLEKSRLLSDRFSAERPKGSFSTLEIQRTEQGDSAMYLCASSLGSGALNTEAFFGQGTRLTVV.

The V gene is TRBV7-2, the J gene TRBJ1-6; no clear D gene. Germline V gives CDR1 SGHTA, CDR2 FQGNSA. The V gene lost 6 bases and the J gene lost 8 bases, with 23 bases spanning the gap. This CDR3 contains 17 residues. CDR3 sequence (DNA): TGTGCCAGCAGTCTAGATTCCTCGGCCTACAGCGATTCACCCCTCCACTTT. Its translation: CASSLDSSAYSDSPLHF.

The chain has TRBV5-1 and TRBJ2-3, with 8 bases identical to TRBD1. The CDR3 has 17 amino acids. Germline loops: CDR1 SGHRS, CDR2 YFSETQ. Trimming took 4 bases from V and 4 from J; bases not matched to a gene: 14. The DNA of the CDR3 is TGCGCCAGCAGCCCCAGGGTGGCAGGGGGCAGCTCAGATACGCAGTATTTT. Translation: CASSPRVAGGSSDTQYF.

V is TRBV27 and J is TRBJ1-1; the D is unclear. In germline, CDR1 is MNHEY, CDR2 SMNVEV (reference sequence). Trimming pared 5 bases from V and 0 bases from J, leaving 10 bases between. The CDR3 has 14 amino acids. The CDR3 region is CASSPGRVNTEAFF. As DNA, the CDR3 is TGTGCCAGCAGTCCGGGGAGGGTGAACACTGAAGCTTTCTTT.

This rearrangement joins TRBV19 to TRBJ1-5; 8 nucleotides align to TRBD1. V lost 1 base, J lost 3 bases, and 11 bases stayed unmatched. From germline, CDR1 is LNHDA and CDR2 SQIVND (reference sequence). The CDR3 has 18 amino acids. CDR3 region: CASSIVGTGWGLNQPQHF. The DNA for the CDR3 is TGTGCCAGTAGTATAGTGGGGACAGGATGGGGACTCAATCAGCCCCAGCATTTT.

This clone was observed once. The chain uses TRBV4-1 and TRBJ1-2; 7 bases are shared with TRBD1. CDR1 and CDR2 (germline): MGHRA, YSYEKL. The CDR3 contains 14 residues. V dropped 7 bases and J dropped 2; count of bases not matched to a gene: 7. CDR3 sequence: CASTQGVTNYGYTF. The CDR3 bases are TGCGCCAGCACCCAGGGGGTCACCAACTATGGCTACACCTTC.

J is TRBJ1-2 and V is TRBV3-1 (or the pseudogene TRBV3-2); D not resolved. The CDR3 is 14 residues long. The V end was cut by 0 bases, the J end by 4 bases, with 9 bases between. CDR1 LGHDT and CDR2 YNNKEL come from the germline V gene (reference sequence). CDR3 coding DNA: TGTGCCAGCAGCCAAGAATGGGGTTTCTATGGCTACACCTTC. Amino acid sequence: CASSQEWGFYGYTF.

The rearrangement uses TRBV4-2 and TRBJ2-3; D is unclear. The CDR3 spans 11 residues. The germline V and J ends were trimmed by 5 bases and 7 bases, with 7 bases remaining between them. Germline values: CDR1 LGHNA, CDR2 YNFKEQ. CDR3 nucleotide sequence: TGTGCCAGCAGCTCGGAGAATACGCAGTATTTT. Translation: CASSSENTQYF.

The chain links TRBV6-5 to TRBJ1-1; no definite D call. V shed 0 bases and J shed 7 bases, with 15 bases lying between them. CDR3 length: 15 residues. CDR1 is MNHEY and CDR2 is SVGAGI in the germline V gene. DNA of the CDR3: TGTGCCAGCAGTTACTCAAGTCCGGCACAAAGTGAAGCTTTCTTT. Translating it yields CASSYSSPAQSEAFF.

This chain connects TRBV5-1 to TRBJ2-3; 9 nucleotides line up with TRBD2. The V gene end was trimmed by 3 bases and the J gene end by 4 bases; junction bases not matched to a gene: 9. Germline CDR1 SGHRS, CDR2 YFSETQ. CDR3 length equals 16 residues. This chain's CDR3 is CASSWLGGGAPDTQYF. The DNA of the CDR3 is TGCGCCAGCAGCTGGCTGGGCGGGGGGGCCCCAGATACGCAGTATTTT.

This clone was picked up a small number of times. The chain carries TRBV6-5 and TRBJ2-7; D tentatively reads TRBD1 or TRBD2 (5 bases each). Per germline, CDR1 MNHEY and CDR2 SVGAGI. The CDR3 runs to 15 residues. V was clipped by 1 base and J by 4 bases, with 14 bases between them. This chain's CDR3 is CASSYLRGERYEQYF. CDR3 in DNA: TGTGCCAGCAGTTACTTAAGAGGGGAGCGGTACGAGCAGTACTTC.

This CDR3 is CAWPPSGQKRNTIYF. CDR3 DNA: TGTGCCTGGCCACCCTCGGGACAGAAAAGAAACACCATATATTTT. The chain employs TRBV30 and TRBJ1-3, with TRBD1 identical over 7 bases. Unmatched junction bases numbered 12, after V lost 5 bases and J lost 5 bases. From germline, CDR1 is GTSNPN and CDR2 SVGIG (reference sequence). This CDR3 region has 15 residues.

This clone was detected only a few times. V and J are TRBV7-9 and TRBJ1-5, with 7 positions matching TRBD1. Germline V gene sequence: CDR1 SEHNR, CDR2 FQNEAQ (reference sequence). V trimming: 4 bases; J trimming: 2 bases; junction bases outside the gene matches: 5. The CDR3 totals 15 residues. The CDR3 DNA reads as TGTGCCAGCAGCTCGGGACAGTACGGCAATCAGCCCCAGCATTTT. It yields the protein CASSSGQYGNQPQHF.

The chain is built from TRBV4-1 and TRBJ1-2; perhaps TRBD1 as D (5 bases). This CDR3 is 15 amino acids long. V lost 3 bases, J lost 5 bases, and 16 bases lay in between. Germline values: CDR1 MGHRA, CDR2 YSYEKL. CDR3: CASSHPTVGGYGYTF. The DNA of the CDR3 is TGCGCCAGCAGCCACCCGACAGTTGGGGGGTATGGCTACACCTTC.

This clone was picked up a small number of times. This chain links TRBV7-4 with TRBJ2-7; 9 bases are shared with TRBD1. The CDR3 is made up of 15 amino acids. The V gene's germline CDR1 is SGHVT and CDR2 SQSDAQ. The V and J ends lost 7 bases and 2 bases, in that order; junction bases with no gene match: 9. The CDR3 DNA reads as TGTGCCAGCACCGCAGGAGGGACAGGGACCTACGAGCAGTACTTC. Protein product: CASTAGGTGTYEQYF. Variable domain in full (rest from reference TRBV7-4 and TRBJ2-7): GAGVSQSPRYKVAKRGRDVALRCDSISGHVTLYWYRQTLGQGSEVLTYSQSDAQRDKSGRPSGRFSAERPERSVSTLKIQRTEQGDSAVYLCASTAGGTGTYEQYFGPGTRLTVT.

The chain couples TRBV4-1 to TRBJ2-1; 9 bases map to TRBD2. Germline-derived CDR1 and CDR2 are MGHRA and YSYEKL. The trim removed 0 bases at V and 7 bases at J, leaving 7 bases unmatched. This CDR3 spans 16 amino acids. CDR3: CASSQDLSGGFNEQFF. The CDR3 region has the DNA TGCGCCAGCAGCCAAGATTTGAGCGGGGGGTTTAATGAGCAGTTCTTC.

The V and J genes are TRBV3-1 (or the pseudogene TRBV3-2) and TRBJ2-7; no reliable D call. Looked up from germline, CDR1 is LGHDT and CDR2 is YNNKEL (reference sequence). The V end was cut by 3 bases, the J end by 2 bases, with 11 bases between. This CDR3 comprises 14 residues. CDR3 amino acids: CASSQTDTAYEQYF. DNA of the CDR3: TGTGCCAGCAGCCAGACCGACACCGCCTACGAGCAGTACTTC.

The rearrangement joins TRBV7-2 to TRBJ2-7; 7 bases match TRBD1. The CDR3 contains 14 residues. The germline gives CDR1 SGHTA, CDR2 FQGNSA. V shed 5 bases and J 6 bases; nucleotides not matched to a gene: 10. The CDR3 loop reads CASSIGTAVREQYF. CDR3 in DNA: TGTGCCAGCAGCATCGGGACAGCCGTCCGCGAGCAGTACTTC.

V is TRBV4-2 and J is TRBJ2-1; possibly TRBD1 or TRBD2 for D (5 bases each). Looked up from germline, CDR1 is LGHNA and CDR2 is YNFKEQ. The V and J ends lost 4 bases and 4 bases respectively, with 11 bases between them. The CDR3 has 14 residues. CDR3 region: CASSPGPPYNEQFF. CDR3 DNA: TGTGCCAGCAGCCCGGGACCCCCATACAATGAGCAGTTCTTC.

The chain combines TRBV6-5 with TRBJ1-5, with D hard to call. The germline gives CDR1 MNHEY, CDR2 SVGAGI. This CDR3 has 15 amino acids. V lost 0 bases and J 3 bases, leaving 9 bases between the germline ends. CDR3 nucleotides: TGTGCCAGCAGTTACTCGAGGGTCTTCAATCAGCCCCAGCATTTT. This translates into CASSYSRVFNQPQHF.

V gene TRBV7-2 combines with J gene TRBJ1-3; no definite D call. The ends were cut back, 4 bases at V and 7 bases at J, with 8 bases in the middle. Looked up from germline, CDR1 is SGHTA and CDR2 is FQGNSA. This CDR3 region has 12 residues. CDR3 protein: CASSSPGNTIYF. The CDR3 DNA reads as TGTGCCAGCAGCTCACCCGGTAACACCATATATTTT.

There are a few counts of this clone. The chain uses TRBV6-5 and TRBJ1-1, with D perhaps TRBD1 (6 bases). The CDR3 is 16 residues long. The germline gives CDR1 MNHEY, CDR2 SVGAGI. The V end lost 0 bases, the J end lost 3 bases, and 14 bases lay between the germline ends. CDR3 amino acids: CASSYSSTGTYTEAFF. In DNA form, the CDR3 reads TGTGCCAGCAGTTACTCGAGTACAGGGACTTACACTGAAGCTTTCTTT.

The rearrangement links TRBV14 to TRBJ1-4; D is ambiguous. In germline, CDR1 is SGHDN, CDR2 FVKESK. V lost 0 bases and J 3 bases, leaving 8 bases between the germline ends. The CDR3 is 15 residues long. CDR3 DNA: TGTGCCAGCAGCCAAGATTACGGGTCTAATGAAAAACTGTTTTTT. Its protein product is CASSQDYGSNEKLFF.

V usage is TRBV4-3 and J usage is TRBJ2-7; D gene uncertain. Germline values: CDR1 LGHNA, CDR2 YSLEER. V lost 3 bases to trimming and J lost 3 bases, with 18 bases between them. The CDR3 is 16 residues long. CDR3 DNA: TGCGCCAGCAGCCACACCCGGTACAACACCGGCTACGAGCAGTACTTC. Translating it yields CASSHTRYNTGYEQYF.

The chain links TRBV19 to TRBJ2-5; 10 bases map to TRBD1. V lost 2 bases to trimming and J lost 4 bases; unmatched junction nucleotides: 4. CDR1 is LNHDA and CDR2 is SQIVND in the germline V gene (reference sequence). The CDR3 consists of 15 residues. The CDR3, as DNA: TGTGCCAGTAGTATACCTGACAGGGGGCGAGAGACCCAGTACTTC. This translates into CASSIPDRGRETQYF.

The chain recombines TRBV3-1 (or the pseudogene TRBV3-2) with TRBJ2-3, with D unclear. CDR3 length equals 12 residues. V lost 0 bases and J 4 bases, leaving 2 bases between the germline ends. Germline CDR1 is LGHDT and CDR2 is YNNKEL (reference sequence). The CDR3 protein is CASSQDSDTQYF. The CDR3, as DNA: TGTGCCAGCAGCCAAGATTCAGATACGCAGTATTTT.

A few counts support this clone. The chain links TRBV9 to TRBJ2-3, with 7 bases aligning to TRBD2. The junction had 10 bases not matched to a gene; V was cut back by 6 bases and J by 9 bases. CDR3 length: 13 amino acids. Germline loops: CDR1 SGDLS, CDR2 YYNGEE. CDR3 sequence reads: CASTSSVGGTQYF. Here the CDR3 DNA reads TGTGCCAGCACCTCCTCGGTGGGGGGGACGCAGTATTTT.

In this sample, this clone turned up once. The chain recombines TRBV4-1 with TRBJ1-1; D unresolved. Trimming removed 2 bases from V and 4 bases from J, with 14 bases in between. The CDR3 loop spans 15 amino acids. From germline, CDR1 is MGHRA and CDR2 YSYEKL. CDR3 protein: CASSQNLAPGTEAFF. The CDR3 DNA follows: TGCGCCAGCAGCCAAAACCTTGCCCCGGGCACTGAAGCTTTCTTT.

The V gene is TRBV15, the J gene TRBJ1-1, with 7 bases fitting TRBD1. J gave up 4 bases and V 0 bases, and 5 bases lay outside the gene matches. From germline, CDR1 is LNHNV and CDR2 YYDKDF (reference sequence). CDR3 length: 15 residues. The CDR3 sequence is CATSRDGRGITEAFF. In DNA, the CDR3 is TGTGCCACCAGCAGAGATGGCAGGGGGATCACTGAAGCTTTCTTT.

The chain joins TRBV4-1 to TRBJ2-1; 14 positions agree with TRBD2. The CDR3 spans 17 residues. V lost 5 bases and J lost 7; bases outside the gene matches: 10. Germline V gene data show CDR1 as MGHRA and CDR2 as YSYEKL. Here the CDR3 reads CASSALTSGGAGNEQFF. DNA of the CDR3: TGCGCCAGCAGCGCTCTGACTAGCGGGGGGGCGGGAAATGAGCAGTTCTTC.

Concerning this clone: A read error may account for a junction end that differs from germline. V and J are TRBV7-9 and TRBJ1-1, with unresolved D. CDR1 SEHNR and CDR2 FQNEAQ come from the germline V gene (reference sequence). CDR3 length equals 13 residues. CDR3 in amino acids: CASTLYMNTEAFF. The CDR3 nucleotides are TGTGCCAGCACCTTATACATGAACACTGAAGCTTTCTTT.